The clone carrying this T cell receptor (beta chain) came up a few times. The antigen is undetermined. TCR beta CDR3 sequences were amplified from RNA transcripts. RT-PCR in the first round (using the HTBI primer set) targeted the TCR CDR3. From the multiplex PCR reads, TCRdb called clonotypes with MiXCR, one entry per CDR3 protein. Here the sample spans 200,000 to 250,000 distinct CDR3 sequences, more than 15% being singletons. The CDR3 has 13 residues. V lost 8 bases and J 10 bases, leaving 19 bases between the germline ends. This entry belongs to a study of T cells in Graves' hyperthyroidism and ophthalmopathy. Turning to the study itself: At the time of initial diagnosis and before any treatment, peripheral blood was collected. Study-level findings and limits: Ophthalmopathy onset followed model prediction by a median around 6.9 months.

Exclusion of a patient resulted from uncontrolled infection, other autoimmune disease, pregnancy or lactation. Diagnostic assessment was based on clinical symptoms, serum thyroxine and TRAb, thyroid ultrasound and orbital computed tomography. Sequencing was carried out using blood. The V and J genes are TRBV12-3 or TRBV12-4 and TRBJ2-3; D perhaps matches TRBD2 (5 bases). The clonotype comes from a man between 50 and 59 years old with Graves' hyperthyroidism. The CDR3 sequence: CASGIVGEFSQYF. CDR3 DNA sequence: TGTGCCAGCGGGATAGTCGGGGAGTTTTCGCAGTATTTT.